These 23 T cell receptor beta chains originate from one sample sequenced in a study of T cell repertoires in cytomegalovirus infection. TCRdb reprocessed the reads with MiXCR, giving one entry per CDR3 protein. Of about 360,000 distinct CDR3 sequences in the sample, approximately 18% were seen once. Sequencing was done on a sample of PBMCs. Receptor source: a human donor in good health (CMV status not recorded). Some clones in this sample may be carry-over from other donors' samples.

This clonotype was found a few times. The rearrangement uses TRBV6-2 or TRBV6-3 and TRBJ2-1; 13 positions agree with TRBD2. This CDR3 contains 16 residues. The trim removed 6 bases at V and 2 bases at J, leaving 4 bases unmatched. CDR1 and CDR2 from the germline V gene are MNHEY and SVGEGT. The CDR3 sequence is CASRRLAGGPYNEQFF. CDR3 in DNA: TGTGCCAGCAGACGACTAGCGGGAGGCCCCTACAATGAGCAGTTCTTC.

This clonotype was detected many times. The gene calls are TRBV7-6 and TRBJ1-1; weak D call: TRBD1 (5 bases). Per germline, CDR1 SGHVS and CDR2 FNYEAQ. Deletions cut 5 bases from V and 0 bases from J, with 10 bases between. CDR3 length: 14 amino acids. The CDR3 is CASSRGNLNTEAFF. CDR3 coding DNA: TGTGCCAGCAGCAGGGGAAATTTGAACACTGAAGCTTTCTTT. The full variable domain, its missing parts supplied by reference TRBV7-6 and TRBJ1-1, is GAGVSQSPRYKVTKRGQDVALRCDPISGHVSLYWYRQALGQGPEFLTYFNYEAQQDKSGLPNDRFSAERPEGSISTLTIQRTEQRDSAMYRCASSRGNLNTEAFFGQGTRLTVV.

This clonotype was detected a few times. The chain recombines TRBV12-3 or TRBV12-4 with TRBJ1-6, with D unclear. The CDR3 has 14 amino acids. V lost 6 bases to trimming and J lost 0 bases, with 6 bases between them. CDR3 nucleotides: TGTGCCAGCAGGATAAGCTCCTATAATTCACCCCTCCACTTT. It encodes CASRISSYNSPLHF.

This clonotype was recorded at least ten times. The chain uses TRBV7-2 and TRBJ2-1, with 13 bases lining up with TRBD2. The germline V gene has CDR1 SGHTA and CDR2 FQGNSA. This CDR3 spans 15 amino acids. With V trimmed by 5 bases and J by 9 bases, 7 bases remained unmatched. The CDR3 spells CASSPGLAGIVEQFF. The CDR3 bases are TGTGCCAGCAGCCCGGGACTAGCGGGAATCGTTGAGCAGTTCTTC. The full variable domain, its missing parts supplied by reference TRBV7-2 and TRBJ2-1, is GAGVSQSPSNKVTEKGKDVELRCDPISGHTALYWYRQSLGQGLEFLIYFQGNSAPDKSGLPSDRFSAERTGGSVSTLTIQRTQQEDSAVYLCASSPGLAGIVEQFFGPGTRLTVL.

The chain recombines TRBV4-2 with TRBJ2-7; no firm D call. CDR3 size: 15 residues. Germline values: CDR1 LGHNA, CDR2 YNFKEQ. V lost 0 bases and J lost 0, with 9 bases in between. DNA for the CDR3: TGTGCCAGCAGCCAAGAAGTGCATAGCTCCTACGAGCAGTACTTC. Translated, it gives CASSQEVHSSYEQYF.

As to this clonotype: Given a much more abundant clone one base away, this may be a read error. The rearrangement uses TRBV6-5 and TRBJ2-7; 7 nucleotides line up with TRBD1. Germline trimming cut 6 bases from V and 4 bases from J; bases unmatched to any gene: 9. CDR3 length: 14 amino acids. CDR1 and CDR2 from the germline V gene are MNHEY and SVGAGI. The chain's CDR3 is CASRRQGGVYEQYF. In DNA, the CDR3 is TGTGCCAGCAGGCGACAGGGCGGCGTGTACGAGCAGTACTTC.

In this sample, this clonotype turned up many times. This sequence joins TRBV10-3 and TRBJ2-3; D not certain. Germline CDR1 and CDR2: ENHRY and SYGVKD. This CDR3 comprises 11 residues. V dropped 4 bases and J dropped 4 bases, with 3 bases sitting between them. CDR3 sequence: CAISVSDTQYF. The CDR3 coding sequence is TGTGCCATCAGTGTTTCAGATACGCAGTATTTT.

This clonotype was counted between two and nine times. The rearrangement uses TRBV4-3 and TRBJ2-2; maybe TRBD2 (6 bases). V gave up 4 bases and J gave up 4 bases, with 13 bases separating them. CDR3 length equals 15 residues. CDR1 is LGHNA and CDR2 is YSLEER in the germline V gene. CDR3 region: CASSRDSQSTGELFF. The CDR3, as DNA: TGCGCCAGCAGCCGGGACTCCCAGAGCACCGGGGAGCTGTTTTTT.

This chain joins TRBV7-9 and TRBJ2-7; D ambiguous. Between the trimmed V and J ends, which lost 6 bases and 2 bases, there was a span of 14 bases. The germline V gene encodes CDR1 SEHNR and CDR2 FQNEAQ (reference sequence). There are 14 residues in the CDR3. CDR3 in amino acids: CASSAAQLTYEQYF. Written as DNA, the CDR3 is TGTGCCAGCAGTGCGGCACAGCTGACCTACGAGCAGTACTTC.

In its sample, this clonotype was seen many times. The chain links TRBV6-2 or TRBV6-3 to TRBJ2-5, with D uncertain. CDR1 and CDR2 from the germline V gene are MNHEY and SVGEGT. The ends were cut back, 9 bases at V and 0 bases at J, with 14 bases in the middle. This CDR3 comprises 14 residues. The CDR3 nucleotides read TGTGCCAGTCGGACGAGACGGGACCAAGAGACCCAGTACTTC. This sequence encodes CASRTRRDQETQYF.

CDR3 in DNA: TGTGCCAGCAGCTTAGATGCGACCGGGGAGCTGTTTTTT. This gives the protein CASSLDATGELFF. V is TRBV7-2 and J is TRBJ2-2; D gene uncertain. Trimming removed 1 base from V and 5 bases from J, with 5 bases in between. The germline V gene encodes CDR1 SGHTA and CDR2 FQGNSA. The CDR3 is 13 residues long.

This clonotype was counted only a few times. The chain has TRBV7-2 and TRBJ1-1, with no clear D. Germline assignment: CDR1 SGHTA and CDR2 FQGNSA. The CDR3 contains 13 residues. The V gene lost 1 base and the J gene lost 1 base, with 4 bases spanning the gap. Here the CDR3 reads CASSLVWNTEAFF. The DNA for the CDR3 is TGTGCCAGCAGCTTAGTTTGGAACACTGAAGCTTTCTTT.

The chain is built from TRBV3-1 and TRBJ2-1; 9 nucleotides align to TRBD2. The trim removed 4 bases at V and 0 bases at J, leaving 4 bases unmatched. Germline V gene sequence: CDR1 LGHDT, CDR2 YNNKEL (reference sequence). This CDR3 has 16 amino acids. CDR3 sequence (DNA): TGTGCCAGCAGCCGCTATAGCGGGAGCTCCTACAATGAGCAGTTCTTC. It is translated as CASSRYSGSSYNEQFF.

This clonotype has more than one count but fewer than ten. The CDR3 here is CSAGGTSGEETQYF. The CDR3 nucleotides read TGCAGTGCTGGGGGGACTAGCGGTGAAGAGACCCAGTACTTC. The gene calls are TRBV20-1 and TRBJ2-5; 11 bases fit TRBD2. V was clipped by 5 bases and J by 3 bases; unmatched bases: 5. The CDR3 runs 14 residues. CDR1 is DFQATT, CDR2 SNEGSKA, per germline (reference sequence).

This clonotype was found a few times. The genes are TRBV12-5 and TRBJ1-1, with 8 bases aligning to TRBD1. There are 14 residues in the CDR3. V lost 3 bases, J lost 4 bases, and 4 bases stayed unmatched. Germline-derived CDR1 and CDR2 are LGHNT and FRNRAP. In nucleotides, the CDR3 is TGTGCTAGTGGTTTAACAGGGGGGGGCACTGAAGCTTTCTTT. Protein sequence: CASGLTGGGTEAFF.

The chain uses TRBV7-9 and TRBJ2-3; TRBD2 matches at 10 bases. Germline trimming cut 5 bases from V and 5 bases from J; bases unmatched to any gene: 4. The CDR3 has 14 amino acids. Germline CDR1 is SEHNR and CDR2 is FQNEAQ (reference sequence). The CDR3 sequence is CASSPSGGGDTQYF. Written as DNA, the CDR3 is TGTGCCAGCAGCCCTAGCGGGGGAGGAGATACGCAGTATTTT.

This clonotype was seen more than once but under ten times. The chain carries TRBV7-6 and TRBJ1-2; D remains unclear. This CDR3 comprises 13 residues. Germline assignment: CDR1 SGHVS and CDR2 FNYEAQ. V was shortened by 5 bases and J by 4 bases, with 11 bases between the two germline ends. DNA for the CDR3: TGTGCCAGCAGCCTTACGTCCGGCTATGGCTACACCTTC. It encodes CASSLTSGYGYTF.

This clonotype was counted ten times or more. The chain carries TRBV7-2 and TRBJ2-1, with 7 nucleotides matching TRBD2. From germline, CDR1 is SGHTA and CDR2 FQGNSA. The J segment lost 3 bases and the V segment lost 4 bases, leaving 9 bases of the junction unmatched. This CDR3 has 16 residues. The CDR3 DNA is TGTGCCAGCAGCTCGGGAGGTGCGGGGCGCTACAATGAGCAGTTCTTC. Its protein is CASSSGGAGRYNEQFF.

The chain employs TRBV12-3 or TRBV12-4 and TRBJ2-7, with D possibly matching TRBD1 (5 bases). CDR3 length equals 12 residues. V lost 5 bases, J lost 7 bases, and 12 bases lay in between. The CDR3 region is CASSPGFGEQYF. CDR3 DNA: TGTGCCAGCAGTCCAGGGTTTGGGGAGCAGTACTTC.

The J gene is TRBJ2-1, the V gene TRBV28; D unresolved. Trimming left V 6 bases short and J 5 bases short, with 8 bases between. Per the germline V gene, CDR1 is MDHEN and CDR2 is SYDVKM. The CDR3 consists of 12 residues. The CDR3 sequence is CASRGSHNEQFF. CDR3 coding DNA: TGTGCCAGCAGGGGGTCCCACAATGAGCAGTTCTTC.

This clonotype was observed a handful of times. The chain couples TRBV6-2 or TRBV6-3 to TRBJ2-7; no definite D call. Between the trimmed V and J ends, which lost 0 bases and 1 base, there was a span of 7 bases. Germline-derived CDR1 and CDR2 are MNHEY and SVGEGT. CDR3 length: 14 residues. The CDR3 loop is CASSYSAGSYEQYF. For the CDR3, the DNA is TGTGCCAGCAGTTACTCGGCAGGATCCTACGAGCAGTACTTC.

There are many counts of this clonotype. The rearrangement uses TRBV7-2 and TRBJ1-5; D is unclear. Germline CDR1 and CDR2: SGHTA and FQGNSA. Trimming stripped 2 bases from V and 4 bases from J, with 6 bases between. CDR3 size: 13 residues. The CDR3 region has the DNA TGTGCCAGCAGCTTAACAGAGAATCAGCCCCAGCATTTT. Protein sequence: CASSLTENQPQHF.

J is TRBJ2-3 and V is TRBV20-1; TRBD2 is a possible D gene (7 bases). Germline V gene sequence: CDR1 DFQATT, CDR2 SNEGSKA (reference sequence). V lost 6 bases to trimming and J lost 2 bases, with 15 bases between them. This CDR3 spans 14 amino acids. The DNA of the CDR3 is TGCAGTGCCGAGGGGGGGGCAGCCACAGATACGCAGTATTTT. Translation gives CSAEGGAATDTQYF.